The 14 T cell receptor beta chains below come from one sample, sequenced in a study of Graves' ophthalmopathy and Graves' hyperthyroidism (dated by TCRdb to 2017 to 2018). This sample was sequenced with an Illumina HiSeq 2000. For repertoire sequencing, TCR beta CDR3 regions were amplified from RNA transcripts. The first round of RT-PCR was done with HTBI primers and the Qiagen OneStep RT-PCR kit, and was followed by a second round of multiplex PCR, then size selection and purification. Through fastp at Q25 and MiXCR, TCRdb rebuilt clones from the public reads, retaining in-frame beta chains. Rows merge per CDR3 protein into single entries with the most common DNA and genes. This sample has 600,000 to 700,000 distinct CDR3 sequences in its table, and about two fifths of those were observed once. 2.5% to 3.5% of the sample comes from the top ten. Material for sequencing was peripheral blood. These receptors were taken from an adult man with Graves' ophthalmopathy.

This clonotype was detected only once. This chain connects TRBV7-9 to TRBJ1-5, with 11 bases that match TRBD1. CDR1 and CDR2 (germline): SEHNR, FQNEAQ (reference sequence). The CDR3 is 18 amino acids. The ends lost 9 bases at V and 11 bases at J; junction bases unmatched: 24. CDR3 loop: CASSARGPQDRGQETQHF. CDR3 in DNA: TGTGCCAGTAGCGCCAGGGGCCCCCAGGACAGGGGGCAAGAGACCCAGCATTTT.

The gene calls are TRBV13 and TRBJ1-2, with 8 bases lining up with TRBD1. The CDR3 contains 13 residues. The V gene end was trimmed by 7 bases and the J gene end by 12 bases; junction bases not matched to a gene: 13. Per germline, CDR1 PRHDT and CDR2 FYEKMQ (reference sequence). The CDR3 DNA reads TGTGCCAGCACAAATAGAGTGGGACAGGCTAACACCTTC. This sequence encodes CASTNRVGQANTF. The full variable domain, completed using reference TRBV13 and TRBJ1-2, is AAGVIQSPRHLIKEKRETATLKCYPIPRHDTVYWYQQGPGQDPQFLISFYEKMQSDKGSIPDRFSAQQFSDYHSELNMSSLELGDSALYFCASTNRVGQANTFGSGTRLTVV.

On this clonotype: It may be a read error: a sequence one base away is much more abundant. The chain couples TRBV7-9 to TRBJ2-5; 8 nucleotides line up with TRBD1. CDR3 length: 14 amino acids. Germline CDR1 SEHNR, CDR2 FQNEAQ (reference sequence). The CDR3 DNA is TGTGCCAGCAGCCTGACAGGGGATCAAGAGCCCCAGTACTTC. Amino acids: CASSLTGDQEPQYF.

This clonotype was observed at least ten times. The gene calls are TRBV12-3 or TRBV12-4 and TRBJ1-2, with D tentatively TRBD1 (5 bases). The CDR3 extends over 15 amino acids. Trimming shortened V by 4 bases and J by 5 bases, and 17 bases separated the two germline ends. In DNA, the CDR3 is TGTGCCAGCAGTTCCCGCCTGACAGAGATGTATGGCTACACCTTC. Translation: CASSSRLTEMYGYTF.

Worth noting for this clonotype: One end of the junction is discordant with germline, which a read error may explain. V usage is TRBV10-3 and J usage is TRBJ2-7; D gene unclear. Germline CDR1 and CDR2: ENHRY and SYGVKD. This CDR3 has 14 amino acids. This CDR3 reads CASSYSSLAYEQYF. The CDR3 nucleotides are TGTGCCAGCAGTTACTCGAGTCTCGCCTACGAGCAGTACTTC.

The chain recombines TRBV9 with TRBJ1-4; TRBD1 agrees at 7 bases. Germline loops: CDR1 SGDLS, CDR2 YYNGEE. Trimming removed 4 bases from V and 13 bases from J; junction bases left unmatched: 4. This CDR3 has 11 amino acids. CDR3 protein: CASSPGGLLFF. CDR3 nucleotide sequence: TGTGCCAGCAGCCCAGGGGGGTTACTGTTTTTT.

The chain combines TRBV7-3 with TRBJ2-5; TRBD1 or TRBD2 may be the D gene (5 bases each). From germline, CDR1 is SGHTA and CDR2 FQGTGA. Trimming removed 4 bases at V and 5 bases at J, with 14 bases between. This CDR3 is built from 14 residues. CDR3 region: CASSSPWGPETQYF. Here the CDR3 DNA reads TGTGCCAGCAGCTCTCCGTGGGGACCGGAGACCCAGTACTTC.

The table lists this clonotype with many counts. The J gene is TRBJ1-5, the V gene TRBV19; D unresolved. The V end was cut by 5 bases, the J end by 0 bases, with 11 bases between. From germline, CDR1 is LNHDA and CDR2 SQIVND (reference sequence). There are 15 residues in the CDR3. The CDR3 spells CASSAADGSNQPQHF. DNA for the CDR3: TGTGCCAGTAGTGCTGCTGACGGTAGCAATCAGCCCCAGCATTTT.

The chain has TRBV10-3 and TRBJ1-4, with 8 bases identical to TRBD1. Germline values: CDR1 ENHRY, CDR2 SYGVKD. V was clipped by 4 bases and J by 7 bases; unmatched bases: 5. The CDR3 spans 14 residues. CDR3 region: CAISASDRAEKLFF. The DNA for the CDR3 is TGTGCCATCAGTGCGTCGGACAGGGCTGAAAAACTGTTTTTT.

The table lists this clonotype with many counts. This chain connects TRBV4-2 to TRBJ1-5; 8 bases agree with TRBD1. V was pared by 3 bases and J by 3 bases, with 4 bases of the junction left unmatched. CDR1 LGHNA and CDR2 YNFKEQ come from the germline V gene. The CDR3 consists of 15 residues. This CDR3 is CASSHLDRVNQPQHF. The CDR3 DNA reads TGTGCCAGCAGCCACCTGGACAGGGTCAATCAGCCCCAGCATTTT.

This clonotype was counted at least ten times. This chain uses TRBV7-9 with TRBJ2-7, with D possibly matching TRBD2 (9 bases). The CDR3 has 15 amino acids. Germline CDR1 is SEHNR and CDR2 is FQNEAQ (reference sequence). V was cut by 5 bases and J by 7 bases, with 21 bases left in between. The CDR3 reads CASSQGASGVEEQYF. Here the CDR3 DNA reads TGTGCCAGCAGCCAGGGGGCTAGCGGGGTGGAGGAGCAGTACTTC.

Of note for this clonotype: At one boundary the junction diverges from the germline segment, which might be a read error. The CDR3 DNA follows: TGTGTCAGCAGCGTAGTTCGTAGGGGGTCTAACACTGAAGCTTTCTTT. This sequence encodes CVSSVVRRGSNTEAFF. The rearrangement uses TRBV9 and TRBJ1-1, with TRBD1 as a possible D gene (6 bases). The CDR3 is 16 residues long. Germline V gene data show CDR1 as SGDLS and CDR2 as YYNGEE.

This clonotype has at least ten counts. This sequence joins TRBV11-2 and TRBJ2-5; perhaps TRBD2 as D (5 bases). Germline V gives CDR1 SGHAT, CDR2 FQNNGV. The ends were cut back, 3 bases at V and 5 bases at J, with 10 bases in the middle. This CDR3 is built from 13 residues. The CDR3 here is CASSFGLMETQYF. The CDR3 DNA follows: TGTGCCAGCAGCTTCGGACTCATGGAGACCCAGTACTTC.

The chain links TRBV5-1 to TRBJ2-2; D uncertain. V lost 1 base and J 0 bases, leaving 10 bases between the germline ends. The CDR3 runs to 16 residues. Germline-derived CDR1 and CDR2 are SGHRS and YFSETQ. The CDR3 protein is CASSLFYRTNTGELFF. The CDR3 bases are TGCGCCAGCAGCTTGTTTTACAGAACGAACACCGGGGAGCTGTTTTTT.